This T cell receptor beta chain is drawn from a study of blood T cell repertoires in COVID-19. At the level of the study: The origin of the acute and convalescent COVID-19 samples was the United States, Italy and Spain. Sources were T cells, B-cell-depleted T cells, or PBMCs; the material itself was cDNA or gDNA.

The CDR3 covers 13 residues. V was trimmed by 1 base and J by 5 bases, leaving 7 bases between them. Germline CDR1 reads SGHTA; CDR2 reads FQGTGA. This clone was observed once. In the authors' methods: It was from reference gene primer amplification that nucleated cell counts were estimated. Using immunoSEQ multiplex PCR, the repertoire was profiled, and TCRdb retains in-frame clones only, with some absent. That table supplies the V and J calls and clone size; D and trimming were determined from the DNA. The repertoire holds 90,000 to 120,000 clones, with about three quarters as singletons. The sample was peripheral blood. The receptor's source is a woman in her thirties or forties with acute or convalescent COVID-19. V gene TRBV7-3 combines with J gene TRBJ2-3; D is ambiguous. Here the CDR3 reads CASSLITGDTQYF. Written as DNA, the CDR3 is TGTGCCAGCAGCTTAATCACCGGAGATACGCAGTATTTT.